This T cell receptor beta chain was sequenced for a study of blood T cell repertoires in COVID-19. As for the study in general: Researchers got acute and convalescent COVID-19 samples from the United States, Italy and Spain.

This clone was seen a single time. The cohort comprised adults aged 18 to 89 years residing in 20 to 30 US areas. Self-reported history from a screening survey and questionnaire set each donor's cohort. Each recovered donor of Cohort 3 presented with two negative PCRs, clearance, or symptom resolution. The data were produced by immunoSEQ multiplex PCR, yet TCRdb's version contains in-frame clones alone and is incomplete. This sample carries around 300,000 clones, about 85% of them seen once, and the ten largest clones take about 2.3%. The source is a woman aged 45-59 years who had recovered from COVID-19. Sequencing was done on a sample of PBMCs or T cells enriched from blood (not recorded which).

DNA of the CDR3: TGTGCCAGCAGCCGCCCCGGGACAGGGCATCTCCAATCCTACAATGAGCAGTTCTTC. Protein: CASSRPGTGHLQSYNEQFF. V and J are TRBV7-2 and TRBJ2-1; 9 bases line up with TRBD1. V lost 5 bases and J lost 1; bases outside the gene matches: 15. This CDR3 has 19 residues. The germline gives CDR1 SGHTA, CDR2 FQGNSA.